This T cell receptor (beta chain) derives from a study of cytomegalovirus exposure and HLA in healthy donors. General observations from the study: The authors considered a cluster of highly shared sequence variants likely to be a sequencing artifact.

Details on this clone: Its specificity is unknown.

Both 60 Vbeta primers and 13 Jbeta primers went into the PCR. Produced via immunoSEQ multiplex PCR; TCRdb's table is partial and in-frame only. The sample holds about 200,000 clones, roughly 80% seen once. The TCR sequence derives from a woman aged 25 to 45 in good health and CMV-seronegative. The sample comprised PBMCs.

For the CDR3, the DNA is TGTGCCTGGAGGCCCGGGACAGGGGATGAAAAACTGTTTTTT. Translation gives CAWRPGTGDEKLFF. The J gene is TRBJ1-4, the V gene TRBV30; the match to TRBD1 covers 10 bases. The CDR3 has 14 residues. From germline, CDR1 is GTSNPN and CDR2 SVGIG (reference sequence). The V gene end was trimmed by 3 bases and the J gene end by 6 bases; junction bases not matched to a gene: 4.